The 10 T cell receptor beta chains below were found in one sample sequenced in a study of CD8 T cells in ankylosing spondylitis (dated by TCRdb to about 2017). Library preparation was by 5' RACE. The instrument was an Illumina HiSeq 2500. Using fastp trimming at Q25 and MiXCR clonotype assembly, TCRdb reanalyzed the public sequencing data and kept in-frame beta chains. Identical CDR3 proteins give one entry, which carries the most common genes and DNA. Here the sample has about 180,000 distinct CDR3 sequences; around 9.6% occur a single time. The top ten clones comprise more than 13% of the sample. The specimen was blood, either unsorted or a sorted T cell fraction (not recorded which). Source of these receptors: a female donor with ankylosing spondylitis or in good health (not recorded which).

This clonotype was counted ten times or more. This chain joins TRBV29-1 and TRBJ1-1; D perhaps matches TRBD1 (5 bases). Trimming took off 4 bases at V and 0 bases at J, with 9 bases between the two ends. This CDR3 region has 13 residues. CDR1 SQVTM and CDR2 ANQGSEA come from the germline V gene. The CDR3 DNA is TGCAGCGTTGGGAAAGGGGTGAACACTGAAGCTTTCTTT. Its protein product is CSVGKGVNTEAFF.

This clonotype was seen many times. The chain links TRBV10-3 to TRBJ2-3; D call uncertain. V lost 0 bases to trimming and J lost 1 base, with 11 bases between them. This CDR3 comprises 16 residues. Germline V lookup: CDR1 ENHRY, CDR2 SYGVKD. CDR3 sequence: CAISESWSLGTDTQYF. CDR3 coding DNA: TGTGCCATCAGTGAGTCGTGGTCCCTAGGCACAGATACGCAGTATTTT.

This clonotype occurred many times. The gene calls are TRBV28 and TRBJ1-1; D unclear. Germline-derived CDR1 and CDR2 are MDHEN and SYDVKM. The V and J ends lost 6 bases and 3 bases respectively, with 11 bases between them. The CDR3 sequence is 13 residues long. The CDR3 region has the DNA TGTGCCAGCAGACTCCCTGTTGACACTGAAGCTTTCTTT. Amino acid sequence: CASRLPVDTEAFF.

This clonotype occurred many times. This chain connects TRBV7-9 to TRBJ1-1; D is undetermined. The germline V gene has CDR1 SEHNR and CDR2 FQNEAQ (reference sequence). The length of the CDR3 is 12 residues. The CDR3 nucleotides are TGTGCTGGACGGACTGGCGGCACTGAAGCTTTCTTT. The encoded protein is CAGRTGGTEAFF.

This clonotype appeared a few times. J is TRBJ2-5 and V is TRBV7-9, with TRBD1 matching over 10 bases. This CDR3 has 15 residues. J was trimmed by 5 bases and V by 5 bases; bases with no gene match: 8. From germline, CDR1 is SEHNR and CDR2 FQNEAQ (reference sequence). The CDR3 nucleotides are TGTGCCAGCAGCAGTGGACAGGGGGAGAGGGAGACCCAGTACTTC. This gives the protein CASSSGQGERETQYF.

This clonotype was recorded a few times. For the CDR3, the DNA is TGTGCCAGCAGCCCATGGACAATCCAAGAGACCCAGTACTTC. Protein sequence: CASSPWTIQETQYF. The chain has TRBV7-2 and TRBJ2-5; D perhaps matches TRBD1 (5 bases). The CDR3 runs to 14 residues. Trimming pared 5 bases from V and 1 base from J, leaving 11 bases between. Looked up from germline, CDR1 is SGHTA and CDR2 is FQGNSA.

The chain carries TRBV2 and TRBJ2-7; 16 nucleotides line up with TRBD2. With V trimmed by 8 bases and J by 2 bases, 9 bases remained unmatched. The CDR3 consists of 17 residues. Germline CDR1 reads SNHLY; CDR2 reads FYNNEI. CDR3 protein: CASLGLAGGPVPYEQYF. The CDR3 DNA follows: TGTGCCAGCTTGGGACTAGCGGGAGGGCCTGTACCCTACGAGCAGTACTTC.

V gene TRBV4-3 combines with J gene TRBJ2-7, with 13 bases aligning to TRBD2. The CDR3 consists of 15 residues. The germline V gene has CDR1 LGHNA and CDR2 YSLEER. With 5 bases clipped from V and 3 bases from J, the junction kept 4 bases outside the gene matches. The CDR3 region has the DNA TGCGCCAGCAGCTCCCGGACTAGCGGGAGCTACGAGCAGTACTTC. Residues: CASSSRTSGSYEQYF.

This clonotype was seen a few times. The CDR3 sequence is CSARPISYNEQFF. The CDR3 DNA reads as TGCAGTGCTCGGCCGATCTCCTACAATGAGCAGTTCTTC. The V gene is TRBV20-1, the J gene TRBJ2-1; unclear D gene. This CDR3 comprises 13 residues. V lost 5 bases, J lost 0 bases, and 8 bases lay in between. In germline, CDR1 is DFQATT, CDR2 SNEGSKA (reference sequence).

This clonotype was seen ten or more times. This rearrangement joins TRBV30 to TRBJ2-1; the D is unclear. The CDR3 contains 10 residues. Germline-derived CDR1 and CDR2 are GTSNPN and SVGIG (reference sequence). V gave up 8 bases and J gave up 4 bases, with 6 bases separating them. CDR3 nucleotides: TGTGCCGGAGCGTACAATGAGCAGTTCTTC. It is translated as CAGAYNEQFF.